These 20 T cell receptor beta chains share one sample of origin, sequenced in a study of OX40 agonist ivuxolimab in advanced cancers. Measured with immunoSEQ multiplex PCR; TCRdb has only the in-frame clones, and not every one. This sample yields tens of thousands of clones, of which over 80% are seen a single time; about 0.32% belongs to the top ten. The material was CD4+ or CD8+ T cells sorted from blood, obtained in a trial of the OX40 agonist ivuxolimab. These receptor sequences come from an adult with an advanced solid tumor such as melanoma, head and neck, liver or kidney cancer.

The rearrangement uses TRBV5-4 and TRBJ2-2; tentatively, D is TRBD2 (5 bases). The V and J ends lost 0 bases and 8 bases respectively, with 8 bases between them. CDR1 and CDR2 (germline): SGHNT, YYREEE (reference sequence). The CDR3 sequence is 13 residues long. In DNA, the CDR3 is TGTGCCAGCAGCTTGGTAGGCGGGGGGGAGCTGTTTTTT. Translation: CASSLVGGGELFF.

The rearrangement uses TRBV9 and TRBJ2-1; 9 nucleotides agree with TRBD2. With 0 bases clipped from V and 6 bases from J, the junction kept 1 base outside the gene matches. The CDR3 runs to 14 residues. Per germline, CDR1 SGDLS and CDR2 YYNGEE. This CDR3 is CASSVGRGGNEQFF. In DNA form, the CDR3 reads TGTGCCAGCAGCGTAGGGCGGGGGGGCAATGAGCAGTTCTTC.

The V and J genes are TRBV11-2 and TRBJ2-2; D not certain. CDR3 length equals 11 residues. V shed 5 bases and J shed 6 bases, with 4 bases lying between them. Looked up from germline, CDR1 is SGHAT and CDR2 is FQNNGV. The CDR3, as DNA: TGTGCCAGCAGCCTCCCCGGGGAGCTGTTTTTT. Translation: CASSLPGELFF.

The chain has TRBV7-2 and TRBJ1-2; D ambiguous. Germline V gene data show CDR1 as SGHTA and CDR2 as FQGNSA. The CDR3 has 12 amino acids. V lost 4 bases and J 3 bases, leaving 6 bases between the germline ends. The CDR3: CASSSTHYGYTF. CDR3 DNA sequence: TGTGCCAGCAGCTCCACCCACTATGGCTACACCTTC.

This chain connects TRBV10-3 to TRBJ2-1; D gene ambiguous. The V end was cut by 3 bases, the J end by 7 bases, with 10 bases between. The CDR3 has 13 amino acids. CDR1 ENHRY and CDR2 SYGVKD come from the germline V gene. The CDR3 sequence is CAISDGQINEQFF. The CDR3 bases are TGTGCCATCAGTGATGGGCAAATAAATGAGCAGTTCTTC.

This clone occurred once. The rearrangement links TRBV28 to TRBJ2-7; D is ambiguous. The CDR3 extends over 11 amino acids. V was shortened by 8 bases and J by 3 bases, with 8 bases between the two germline ends. Germline V gene lookup returns CDR1 MDHEN and CDR2 SYDVKM. Written as DNA, the CDR3 is TGTGCCAGCCCCTCCGGCTACGAGCAGTACTTC. Residues: CASPSGYEQYF.

The rearrangement links TRBV18 to TRBJ2-2, with TRBD1 matching over 12 bases. The CDR3 is made up of 17 amino acids. CDR1 KGHSH and CDR2 LQKENI come from the germline V gene. V gave up 4 bases and J gave up 0 bases; unmatched junction bases: 3. Written as DNA, the CDR3 is TGTGCCAGCTCACGAGGGACAGGGGGCACGAACACCGGGGAGCTGTTTTTT. It codes for CASSRGTGGTNTGELFF.

The chain combines TRBV6-5 with TRBJ1-6; D remains ambiguous. The germline CDR1 and CDR2 sequences are MNHEY and SVGAGI. V was pared by 6 bases and J by 13 bases, with 13 bases between. The CDR3 consists of 12 residues. CDR3 DNA: TGTGCCAGCAGCCCTCCGTTTCACCCCCTCCACTTT. Its protein product is CASSPPFHPLHF.

The J gene is TRBJ2-1, the V gene TRBV7-3; no firm D call. The CDR3 loop spans 14 amino acids. The germline CDR1 and CDR2 sequences are SGHTA and FQGTGA. V was trimmed by 5 bases and J by 0 bases, leaving 8 bases between them. The CDR3 loop reads CASSPTGSYNEQFF. The CDR3 DNA reads TGTGCCAGCAGCCCCACCGGCTCCTACAATGAGCAGTTCTTC.

The chain is built from TRBV19 and TRBJ2-3; a possible D gene is TRBD1 (5 bases). V gave up 7 bases and J gave up 1 base, with 15 bases separating them. The CDR3 length is 15 residues. The germline gives CDR1 LNHDA, CDR2 SQIVND (reference sequence). The CDR3 spells CASTHGLGGTDTQYF. The CDR3 DNA reads as TGTGCCAGTACCCACGGGCTAGGGGGCACAGATACGCAGTATTTT.

The chain joins TRBV7-9 to TRBJ2-5; no firm D call. The CDR3 runs to 13 residues. V was pared by 0 bases and J by 5 bases, with 7 bases between. Looked up from germline, CDR1 is SEHNR and CDR2 is FQNEAQ (reference sequence). CDR3 protein: CASSLANSETQYF. CDR3 nucleotides: TGTGCCAGCAGCTTAGCGAATTCGGAGACCCAGTACTTC.

This sequence joins TRBV18 and TRBJ2-7; D is undetermined. The CDR3 has 12 amino acids. CDR1 and CDR2 from the germline V gene are KGHSH and LQKENI. V lost 6 bases to trimming and J lost 3 bases, with 9 bases between them. Here the CDR3 DNA reads TGTGCCAGCTCCTATACCGTCTACGAGCAGTACTTC. Its protein product is CASSYTVYEQYF.

The rearrangement joins TRBV10-1 to TRBJ1-5; 9 positions match TRBD1. Germline V CDR1 and CDR2: WNHNN, SYGVQD (reference sequence). Germline trimming cut 6 bases from V and 2 bases from J; bases unmatched to any gene: 5. CDR3 length: 15 amino acids. CDR3 bases: TGCGCCAGCAGCACAGGGGGCTACGGCAATCAGCCCCAGCATTTT. Its protein is CASSTGGYGNQPQHF.

This chain uses TRBV7-3 with TRBJ2-5; D gene unclear. Germline loops: CDR1 SGHTA, CDR2 FQGTGA. Trimming left V 2 bases short and J 1 base short, with 5 bases between. CDR3 length: 13 residues. The CDR3 protein is CASSLGPQETQYF. CDR3 DNA: TGTGCCAGCAGCTTAGGCCCCCAAGAGACCCAGTACTTC.

The V call is TRBV27, the J call TRBJ2-1, with 8 bases that match TRBD1. Trimming took 2 bases from V and 4 from J; bases not matched to a gene: 4. This CDR3 region has 15 residues. Per germline, CDR1 MNHEY and CDR2 SMNVEV (reference sequence). CDR3 sequence: CASSLQDRDYNEQFF. The CDR3 bases are TGTGCCAGCAGTTTACAGGACAGGGATTACAATGAGCAGTTCTTC.

This clone was seen more than once but under ten times. V gene TRBV14 combines with J gene TRBJ2-1; TRBD2 matches 11 bases. The V gene end was trimmed by 2 bases and the J gene end by 2 bases; junction bases not matched to a gene: 2. The CDR3 extends over 16 amino acids. CDR1 and CDR2 from the germline V gene are SGHDN and FVKESK. CDR3: CASSQLAGGTYNEQFF. The DNA of the CDR3 is TGTGCCAGCAGCCAATTAGCGGGGGGGACCTACAATGAGCAGTTCTTC.

This clone was seen once. V and J are TRBV6-5 and TRBJ2-5; the D gene is possibly TRBD2 (6 bases). CDR1 and CDR2 from the germline V gene are MNHEY and SVGAGI. The CDR3 has 13 amino acids. V dropped 4 bases and J dropped 4 bases, with 10 bases sitting between them. The CDR3 protein is CASSLGGVETQYF. Written as DNA, the CDR3 is TGTGCCAGCAGTTTGGGGGGAGTAGAGACCCAGTACTTC.

This clone was observed once. The chain couples TRBV5-1 to TRBJ1-1, with a weak D call TRBD1 (5 bases). This CDR3 comprises 15 residues. The germline V and J ends were trimmed by 0 bases and 0 bases, with 9 bases remaining between them. Germline-derived CDR1 and CDR2 are SGHRS and YFSETQ. CDR3 protein: CASSLVADMNTEAFF. As DNA, the CDR3 is TGCGCCAGCAGCTTGGTGGCGGACATGAACACTGAAGCTTTCTTT.

The chain couples TRBV6-1 to TRBJ2-6; 11 bases are a match to TRBD1. In germline, CDR1 is MNHNS, CDR2 SASEGT. CDR3 size: 17 residues. The J segment lost 2 bases and the V segment lost 3 bases, leaving 3 bases of the junction unmatched. The CDR3: CASSDGQGAAGANVLTF. The CDR3 DNA sequence: TGTGCCAGCAGTGACGGACAGGGGGCGGCTGGGGCCAACGTCCTGACTTTC.

V is TRBV6-1 and J is TRBJ1-4; 7 nucleotides line up with TRBD1. The germline gives CDR1 MNHNS, CDR2 SASEGT. The CDR3 length is 14 residues. V trimming: 8 bases; J trimming: 0 bases; junction bases outside the gene matches: 3. The chain's CDR3 is CASGDSATNEKLFF. The CDR3 DNA reads TGTGCCAGCGGGGACAGCGCAACTAATGAAAAACTGTTTTTT.